This TCR beta chain was sequenced for a study of blood T cell dynamics during melanoma immunotherapy. For the study at large: Metastatic melanoma patients received first-line pembrolizumab or nivolumab plus ipilimumab.

TCRdb's table, derived via immunoSEQ multiplex PCR, lists solely in-frame clones and lacks some. The table includes more than 13,000 clones, about 94% detected once. V lost 1 base and J 7 bases, leaving 19 bases between the germline ends. The germline V gene has CDR1 MNHNS and CDR2 SASEGT. The CDR3 runs to 16 residues. The time point here: week 3, after first cycle of checkpoint inhibitor. This clonotype originated in a human donor with melanoma. The sequencing here drew on blood, taken from a patient treated with checkpoint blockade. V gene TRBV6-1 combines with J gene TRBJ1-1, with a possible D match to TRBD1 (6 bases). For the CDR3, the DNA is TGTGCCAGCAGTGAAGGGGGGGGCAGGGTGAAGGGTGAAGCTTTCTTT. It translates to CASSEGGGRVKGEAFF.